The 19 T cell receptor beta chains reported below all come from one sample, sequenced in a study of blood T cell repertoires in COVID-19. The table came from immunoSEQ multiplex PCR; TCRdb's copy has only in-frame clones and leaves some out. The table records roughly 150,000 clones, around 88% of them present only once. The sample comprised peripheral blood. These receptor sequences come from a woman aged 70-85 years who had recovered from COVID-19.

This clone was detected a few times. The CDR3 region has the DNA TGTGCCAGCAGCGTAGCGGGGGACAGGCCGAAAAACATTCAGTACTTC. It yields the protein CASSVAGDRPKNIQYF. The chain employs TRBV9 and TRBJ2-4; 8 bases map to TRBD1. Germline V CDR1 and CDR2: SGDLS, YYNGEE. Trimming took 0 bases from V and 4 from J; bases not matched to a gene: 6. The CDR3 covers 16 residues.

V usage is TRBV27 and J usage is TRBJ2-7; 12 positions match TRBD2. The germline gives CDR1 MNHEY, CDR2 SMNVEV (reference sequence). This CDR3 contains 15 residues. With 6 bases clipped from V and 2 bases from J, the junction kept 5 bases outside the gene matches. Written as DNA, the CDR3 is TGTGCCAGCAGATTGACTAGCGGGAGCACCTACGAGCAGTACTTC. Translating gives CASRLTSGSTYEQYF.

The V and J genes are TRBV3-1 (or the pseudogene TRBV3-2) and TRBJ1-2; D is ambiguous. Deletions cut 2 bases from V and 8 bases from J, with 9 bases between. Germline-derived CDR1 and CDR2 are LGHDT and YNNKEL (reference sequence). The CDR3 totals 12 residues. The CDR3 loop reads CASSQSNGGYTF. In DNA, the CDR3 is TGTGCCAGCAGCCAATCCAACGGGGGCTACACCTTC.

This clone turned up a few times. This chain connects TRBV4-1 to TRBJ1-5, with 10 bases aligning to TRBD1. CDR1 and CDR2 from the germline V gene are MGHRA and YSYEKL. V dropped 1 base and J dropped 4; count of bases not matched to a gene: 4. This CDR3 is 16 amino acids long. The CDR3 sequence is CASSQGDRGPNQPQHF. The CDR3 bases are TGCGCCAGCAGCCAAGGGGACAGGGGCCCTAATCAGCCCCAGCATTTT.

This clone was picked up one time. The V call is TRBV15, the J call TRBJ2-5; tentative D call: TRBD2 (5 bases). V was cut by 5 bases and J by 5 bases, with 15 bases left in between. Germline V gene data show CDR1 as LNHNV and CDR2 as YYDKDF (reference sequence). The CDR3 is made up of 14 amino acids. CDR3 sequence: CATSRHGVGETQYF. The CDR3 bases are TGTGCCACCAGCCGCCACGGGGTGGGTGAGACCCAGTACTTC.

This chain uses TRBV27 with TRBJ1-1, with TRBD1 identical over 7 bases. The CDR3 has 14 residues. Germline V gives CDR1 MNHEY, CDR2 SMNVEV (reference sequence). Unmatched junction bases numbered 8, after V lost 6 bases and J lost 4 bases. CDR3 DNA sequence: TGTGCCAGCAGCCGCCGGGACAGCCTCACTGAAGCTTTCTTT. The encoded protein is CASSRRDSLTEAFF.

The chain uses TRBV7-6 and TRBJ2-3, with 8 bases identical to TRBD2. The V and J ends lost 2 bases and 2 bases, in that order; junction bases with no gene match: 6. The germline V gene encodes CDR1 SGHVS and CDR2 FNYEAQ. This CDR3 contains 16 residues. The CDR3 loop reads CASSLWVSGATDTQYF. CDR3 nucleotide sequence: TGTGCCAGCAGCTTATGGGTTAGCGGGGCCACAGATACGCAGTATTTT.

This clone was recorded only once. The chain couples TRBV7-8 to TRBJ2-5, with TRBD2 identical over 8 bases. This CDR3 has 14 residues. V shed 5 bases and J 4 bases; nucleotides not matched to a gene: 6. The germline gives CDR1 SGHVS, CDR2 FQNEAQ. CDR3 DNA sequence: TGTGCCAGCAGCCCCGTCGGGGGGGGAGAGACCCAGTACTTC. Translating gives CASSPVGGGETQYF. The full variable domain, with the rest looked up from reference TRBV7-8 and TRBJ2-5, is GAGVSQSPRYKVAKRGQDVALRCDPISGHVSLFWYQQALGQGPEFLTYFQNEAQLDKSGLPSDRFFAERPEGSVSTLKIQRTQQEDSAVYLCASSPVGGGETQYFGPGTRLLVL.

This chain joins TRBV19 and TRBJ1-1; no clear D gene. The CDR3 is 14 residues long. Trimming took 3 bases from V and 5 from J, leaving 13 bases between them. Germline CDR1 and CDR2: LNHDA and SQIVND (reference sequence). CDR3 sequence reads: CASSIMGDGTEAFF. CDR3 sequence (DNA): TGTGCCAGTAGTATTATGGGCGATGGGACTGAAGCTTTCTTT.

The CDR3 DNA reads as TGTGCCAGCTCCAGGGACAGCTCCTACGAGCAGTACTTC. It encodes CASSRDSSYEQYF. The chain uses TRBV18 and TRBJ2-7, with TRBD1 identical over 7 bases. The V segment lost 6 bases and the J segment 0 bases; nucleotides outside the gene matches: 2. Germline assignment: CDR1 KGHSH and CDR2 LQKENI. The CDR3 runs 13 residues.

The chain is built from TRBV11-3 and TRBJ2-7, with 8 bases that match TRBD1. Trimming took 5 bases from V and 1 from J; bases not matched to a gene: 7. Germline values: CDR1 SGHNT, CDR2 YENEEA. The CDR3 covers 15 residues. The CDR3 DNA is TGTGCCAGCAGCCCGAGACAGGGGTTGTCCTACGAGCAGTACTTC. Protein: CASSPRQGLSYEQYF.

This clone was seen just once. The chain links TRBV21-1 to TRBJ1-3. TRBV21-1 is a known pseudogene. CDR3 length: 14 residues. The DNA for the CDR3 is TGTGCCAGAAATAGTAGGGGAGGGGGAAACACCATATATTTT. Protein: CARNSRGGGNTIYF.

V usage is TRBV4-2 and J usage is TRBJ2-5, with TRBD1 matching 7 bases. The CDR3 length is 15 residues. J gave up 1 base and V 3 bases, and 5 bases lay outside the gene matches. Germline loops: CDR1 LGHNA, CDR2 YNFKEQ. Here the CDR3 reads CASSQIRDSQETQYF. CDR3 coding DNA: TGTGCCAGCAGCCAGATCCGGGACAGCCAAGAGACCCAGTACTTC.

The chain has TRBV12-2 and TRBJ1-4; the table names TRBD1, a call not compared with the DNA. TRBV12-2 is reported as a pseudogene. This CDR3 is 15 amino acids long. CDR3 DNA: TGTGCAAGTCGCTTAGCGGGCCCAACTAATGAAAAACTGTTTTTT. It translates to CASRLAGPTNEKLFF.

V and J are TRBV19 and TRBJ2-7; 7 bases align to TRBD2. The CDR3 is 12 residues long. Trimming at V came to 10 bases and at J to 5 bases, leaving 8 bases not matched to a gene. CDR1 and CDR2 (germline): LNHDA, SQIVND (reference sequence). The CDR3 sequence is CATRGGVHEQYF. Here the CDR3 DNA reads TGTGCCACCCGTGGGGGGGTCCACGAGCAGTACTTC.

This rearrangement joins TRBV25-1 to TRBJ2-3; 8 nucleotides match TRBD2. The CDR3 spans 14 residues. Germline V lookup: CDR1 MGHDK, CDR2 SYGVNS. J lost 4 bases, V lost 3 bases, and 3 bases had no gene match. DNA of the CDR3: TGTGCCAGCAGTGACAGCGGGAGCCCAGATACGCAGTATTTT. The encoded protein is CASSDSGSPDTQYF.

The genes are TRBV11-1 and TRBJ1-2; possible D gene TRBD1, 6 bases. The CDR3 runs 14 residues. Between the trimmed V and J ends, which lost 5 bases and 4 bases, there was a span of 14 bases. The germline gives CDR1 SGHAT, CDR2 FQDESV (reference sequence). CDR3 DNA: TGTGCCAGCAGCCCGCAGGACAGTTCCTATGGCTACACCTTC. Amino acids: CASSPQDSSYGYTF.

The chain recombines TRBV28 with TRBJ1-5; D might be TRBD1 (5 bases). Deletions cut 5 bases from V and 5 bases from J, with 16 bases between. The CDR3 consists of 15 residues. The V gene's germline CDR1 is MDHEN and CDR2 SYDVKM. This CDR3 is CASSPSGEGDQPQHF. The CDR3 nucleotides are TGTGCCAGCAGTCCATCGGGGGAGGGCGATCAGCCCCAGCATTTT.

The CDR3 region is CASSIWQGGTEAFF. The DNA of the CDR3 is TGTGCCAGTAGTATCTGGCAGGGAGGGACTGAAGCTTTCTTT. The chain combines TRBV19 with TRBJ1-1; possibly TRBD1 for D (5 bases). CDR1 LNHDA and CDR2 SQIVND come from the germline V gene (reference sequence). CDR3 length: 14 residues. The V end was cut by 3 bases, the J end by 5 bases, with 13 bases between.